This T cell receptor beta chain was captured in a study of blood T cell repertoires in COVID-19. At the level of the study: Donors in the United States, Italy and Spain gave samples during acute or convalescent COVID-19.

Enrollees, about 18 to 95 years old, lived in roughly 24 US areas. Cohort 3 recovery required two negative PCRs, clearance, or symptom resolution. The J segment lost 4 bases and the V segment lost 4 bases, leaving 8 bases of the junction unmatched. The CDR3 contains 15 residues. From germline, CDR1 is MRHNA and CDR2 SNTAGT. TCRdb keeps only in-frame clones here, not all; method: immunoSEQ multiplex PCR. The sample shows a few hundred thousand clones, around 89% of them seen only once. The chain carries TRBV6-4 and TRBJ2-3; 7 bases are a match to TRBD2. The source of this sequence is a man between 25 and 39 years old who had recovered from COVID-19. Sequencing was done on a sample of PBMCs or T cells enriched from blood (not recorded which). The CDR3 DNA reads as TGTGCCAGCAGTGTCTCCGGACTAGGCTCAGATACGCAGTATTTT. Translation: CASSVSGLGSDTQYF.